The clone carrying this T cell receptor beta chain was counted between two and nine times. Its antigen is not identified. The germline V gene encodes CDR1 KGHDR and CDR2 SFDVKD. The CDR3 runs 14 residues. V lost 3 bases, J lost 1 base, and 7 bases lay in between. The sample belongs to a study of T-cell memory formation after mild COVID-19. General observations from the study: Clones shrinking from day 15 to 85 showed even CD4/CD8 mixes; later expanders tilted CD4+.

One entry per CDR3 protein, called by TCRdb with MiXCR from the 5' RACE reads. The sample consists of over 55,000 distinct CDR3 sequences, 9% to 15% of them appearing once. The sample taken for sequencing was PBMCs or a T cell subset sorted from them (not recorded which). The J gene is TRBJ2-3, the V gene TRBV24-1; TRBD2 is a possible D gene (6 bases). This TCR was recovered from a man younger than 35 who had mild COVID-19 (a few samples of this study predate the infection). Cell type and time point are not known. The CDR3 is CATSDPGGTDTQYF. DNA of the CDR3: TGTGCCACCAGTGATCCGGGGGGCACAGATACGCAGTATTTT.